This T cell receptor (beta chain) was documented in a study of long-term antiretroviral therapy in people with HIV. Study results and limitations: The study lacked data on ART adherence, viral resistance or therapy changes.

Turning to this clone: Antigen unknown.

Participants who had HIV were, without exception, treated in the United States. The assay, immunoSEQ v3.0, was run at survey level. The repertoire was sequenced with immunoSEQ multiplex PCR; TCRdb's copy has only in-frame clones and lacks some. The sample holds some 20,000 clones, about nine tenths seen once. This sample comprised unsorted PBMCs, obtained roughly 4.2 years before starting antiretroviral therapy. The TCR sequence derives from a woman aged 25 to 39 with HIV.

CDR3 DNA: TGTGCCTGGGGAGACGAACAGGGTAACTATGGCTACACCTTC. Translation gives CAWGDEQGNYGYTF. The J gene is TRBJ1-2, the V gene TRBV30; a possible D gene is TRBD1 (6 bases). The ends were cut back, 5 bases at V and 1 base at J, with 14 bases in the middle. The CDR3 is made up of 14 amino acids. The germline V gene encodes CDR1 GTSNPN and CDR2 SVGIG (reference sequence). Drawing the rest from reference TRBV30 and TRBJ1-2, the complete variable domain is SQTIHQWPATLVQPVGSPLSLECTVEGTSNPNLYWYRQAAGRGLQLLFYSVGIGQISSEVPQNLSASRPQDRQFILSSKKLLLSDSGFYLCAWGDEQGNYGYTFGSGTRLTVV.